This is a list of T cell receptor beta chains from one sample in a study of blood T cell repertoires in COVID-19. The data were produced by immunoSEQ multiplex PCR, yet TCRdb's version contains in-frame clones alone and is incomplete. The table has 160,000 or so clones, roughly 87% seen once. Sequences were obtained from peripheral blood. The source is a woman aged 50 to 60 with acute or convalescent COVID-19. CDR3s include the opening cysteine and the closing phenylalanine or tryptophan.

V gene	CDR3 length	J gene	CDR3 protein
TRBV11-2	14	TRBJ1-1	CASSLDGGFTEAFF
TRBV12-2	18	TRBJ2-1	CASRLEWRGLSSYNEQFF
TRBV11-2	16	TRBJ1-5	CASSLDLQGSNQPQHF
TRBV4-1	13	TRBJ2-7	CASSQARRDEQYF
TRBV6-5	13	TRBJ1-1	CASSSQGDTEAFF
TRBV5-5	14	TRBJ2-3	CASSTGTSTDTQYF
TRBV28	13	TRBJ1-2	CASSLWESYGYTF
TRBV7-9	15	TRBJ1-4	CASSSQGPIDEKLFF
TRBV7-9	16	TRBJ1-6	CASSFGTGGRNSPLHF
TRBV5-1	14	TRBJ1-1	CASSSGHLNTEAFF
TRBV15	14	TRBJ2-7	CATSRGTGGYEQYF